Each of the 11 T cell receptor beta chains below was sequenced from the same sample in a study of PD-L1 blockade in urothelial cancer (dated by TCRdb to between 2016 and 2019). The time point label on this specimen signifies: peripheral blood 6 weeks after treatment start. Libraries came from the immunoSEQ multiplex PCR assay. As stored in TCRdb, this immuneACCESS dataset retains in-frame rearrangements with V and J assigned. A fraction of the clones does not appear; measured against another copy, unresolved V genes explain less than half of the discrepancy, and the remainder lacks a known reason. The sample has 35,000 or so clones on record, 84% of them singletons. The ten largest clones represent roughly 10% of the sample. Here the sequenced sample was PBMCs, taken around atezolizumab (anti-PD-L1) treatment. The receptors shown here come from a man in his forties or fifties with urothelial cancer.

CDR3 in amino acids: CASRETRSEQYF. For the CDR3, the DNA is TGTGCCAGCAGAGAAACGAGGAGCGAGCAGTACTTC. The chain recombines TRBV28 with TRBJ2-7, with D unclear. Deletions cut 6 bases from V and 6 bases from J, with 12 bases between. The CDR3 spans 12 residues. Germline V CDR1 and CDR2: MDHEN, SYDVKM.

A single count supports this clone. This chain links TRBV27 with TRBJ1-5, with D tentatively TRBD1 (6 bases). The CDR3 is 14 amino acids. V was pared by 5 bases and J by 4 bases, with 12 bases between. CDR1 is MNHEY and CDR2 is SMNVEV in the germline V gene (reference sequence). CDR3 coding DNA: TGTGCCAGCAGTCCCTGGGACACTAATCAGCCCCAGCATTTT. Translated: CASSPWDTNQPQHF.

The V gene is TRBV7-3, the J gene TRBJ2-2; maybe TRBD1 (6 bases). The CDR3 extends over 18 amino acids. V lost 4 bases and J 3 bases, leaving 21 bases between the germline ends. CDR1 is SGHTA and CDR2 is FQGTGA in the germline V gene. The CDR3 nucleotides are TGTGCCAGCAGCTCGAACGGCCTTGGACAGCTCGACACCGGGGAGCTGTTTTTT. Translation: CASSSNGLGQLDTGELFF.

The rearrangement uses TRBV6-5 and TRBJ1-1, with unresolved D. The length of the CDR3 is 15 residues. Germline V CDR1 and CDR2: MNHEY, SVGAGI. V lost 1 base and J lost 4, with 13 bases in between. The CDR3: CASSYFGTGITEAFF. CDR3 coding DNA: TGTGCCAGCAGTTACTTTGGTACGGGGATCACTGAAGCTTTCTTT.

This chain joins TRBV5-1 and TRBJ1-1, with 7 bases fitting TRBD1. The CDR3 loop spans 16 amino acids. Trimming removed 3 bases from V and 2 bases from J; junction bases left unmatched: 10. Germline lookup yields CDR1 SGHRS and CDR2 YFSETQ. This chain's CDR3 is CASSSGQDFSNTEAFF. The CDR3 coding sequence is TGCGCCAGCAGCTCAGGACAGGACTTTAGCAACACTGAAGCTTTCTTT.

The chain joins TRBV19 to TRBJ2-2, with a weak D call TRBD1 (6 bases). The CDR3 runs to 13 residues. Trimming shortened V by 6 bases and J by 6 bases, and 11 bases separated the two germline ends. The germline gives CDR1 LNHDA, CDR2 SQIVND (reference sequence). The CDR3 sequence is CASRQGNAGELFF. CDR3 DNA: TGTGCCAGTAGACAGGGTAATGCCGGGGAGCTGTTTTTT.

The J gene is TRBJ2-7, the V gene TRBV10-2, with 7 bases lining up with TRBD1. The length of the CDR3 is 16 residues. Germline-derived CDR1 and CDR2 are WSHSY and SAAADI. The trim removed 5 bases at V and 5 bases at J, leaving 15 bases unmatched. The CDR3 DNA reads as TGCGCCAGCAGTAATATAGACAGGGTCCTTTTCCACGAGCAGTACTTC. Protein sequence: CASSNIDRVLFHEQYF.

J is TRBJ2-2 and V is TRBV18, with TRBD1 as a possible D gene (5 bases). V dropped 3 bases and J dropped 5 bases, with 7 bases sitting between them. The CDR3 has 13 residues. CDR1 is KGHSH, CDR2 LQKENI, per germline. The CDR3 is CASSPPGTGELFF. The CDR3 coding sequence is TGTGCCAGCTCACCCCCAGGGACCGGGGAGCTGTTTTTT.

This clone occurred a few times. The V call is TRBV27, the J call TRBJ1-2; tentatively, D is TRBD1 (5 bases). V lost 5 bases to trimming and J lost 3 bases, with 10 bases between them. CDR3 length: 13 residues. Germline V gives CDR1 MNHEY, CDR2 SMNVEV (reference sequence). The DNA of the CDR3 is TGTGCCAGCAGTCACGACAGTCACTATGGCTACACCTTC. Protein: CASSHDSHYGYTF.

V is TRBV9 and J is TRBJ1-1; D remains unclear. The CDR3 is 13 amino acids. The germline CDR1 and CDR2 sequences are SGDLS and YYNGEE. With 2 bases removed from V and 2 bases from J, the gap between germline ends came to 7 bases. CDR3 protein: CASSVEHNTEAFF. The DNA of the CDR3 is TGTGCCAGCAGCGTCGAACATAACACTGAAGCTTTCTTT.

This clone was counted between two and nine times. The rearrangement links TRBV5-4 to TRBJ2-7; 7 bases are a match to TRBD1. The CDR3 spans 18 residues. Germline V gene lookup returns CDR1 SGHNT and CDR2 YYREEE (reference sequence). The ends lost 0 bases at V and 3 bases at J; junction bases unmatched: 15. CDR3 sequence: CASSLGPLGRGSRYEQYF. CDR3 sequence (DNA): TGTGCCAGCAGCTTGGGGCCCTTGGGCAGGGGGAGTCGCTACGAGCAGTACTTC.